Described below is a single T cell receptor beta chain sequence and its context. Its target is unknown. RNA, at about 0.45 to 1 ug, was reverse transcribed with random hexamers. A single record per CDR3 protein comes from TCRdb applying MiXCR to the immunoSEQ multiplex PCR reads. The repertoire includes 200,000 to 250,000 distinct CDR3 sequences, around 95% of them detected once, and 0.065% to 0.075% sits in the top ten. The source of the sample is a study of CD8 T cells in Susac syndrome. Study-level results: A relatively small number of individuals underwent TCR sequencing and HLA analysis.

CDR3 length: 14 residues. Germline V CDR1 and CDR2: GTSNPN, SVGIG (reference sequence). Trimming removed 1 base at V and 8 bases at J, with 17 bases between. Sequencing of TCR beta was undertaken in CD8+ and CD4+ T cells derived from blood. TEMRA cells were enriched by FACS, while CD8+ and CD4+ T cells were obtained through a negative isolation that was performed magnetically. The chain recombines TRBV30 with TRBJ1-1; D gene uncertain. This TCR was sampled from a human donor with multiple sclerosis. What was sequenced was CD4+ T cells from PBMCs. The CDR3: CAWSAYIWRPEAFF. The CDR3 region has the DNA TGTGCCTGGAGTGCCTATATCTGGAGACCGGAAGCTTTCTTT.